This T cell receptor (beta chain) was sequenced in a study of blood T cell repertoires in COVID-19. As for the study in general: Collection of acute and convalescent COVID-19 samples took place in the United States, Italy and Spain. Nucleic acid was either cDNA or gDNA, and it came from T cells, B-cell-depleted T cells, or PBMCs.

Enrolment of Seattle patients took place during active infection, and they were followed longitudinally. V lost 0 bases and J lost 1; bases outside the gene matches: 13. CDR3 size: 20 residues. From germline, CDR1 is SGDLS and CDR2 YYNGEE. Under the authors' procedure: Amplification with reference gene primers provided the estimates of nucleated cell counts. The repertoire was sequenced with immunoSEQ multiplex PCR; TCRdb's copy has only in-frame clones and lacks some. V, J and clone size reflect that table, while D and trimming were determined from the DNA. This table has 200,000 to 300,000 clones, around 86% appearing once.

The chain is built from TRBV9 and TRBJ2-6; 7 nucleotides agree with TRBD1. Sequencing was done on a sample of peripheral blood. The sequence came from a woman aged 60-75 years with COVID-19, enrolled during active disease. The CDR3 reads CASSVAVRTGVMSGANVLTF. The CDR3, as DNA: TGTGCCAGCAGCGTAGCGGTCCGGACAGGAGTAATGTCTGGGGCCAACGTCCTGACTTTC.